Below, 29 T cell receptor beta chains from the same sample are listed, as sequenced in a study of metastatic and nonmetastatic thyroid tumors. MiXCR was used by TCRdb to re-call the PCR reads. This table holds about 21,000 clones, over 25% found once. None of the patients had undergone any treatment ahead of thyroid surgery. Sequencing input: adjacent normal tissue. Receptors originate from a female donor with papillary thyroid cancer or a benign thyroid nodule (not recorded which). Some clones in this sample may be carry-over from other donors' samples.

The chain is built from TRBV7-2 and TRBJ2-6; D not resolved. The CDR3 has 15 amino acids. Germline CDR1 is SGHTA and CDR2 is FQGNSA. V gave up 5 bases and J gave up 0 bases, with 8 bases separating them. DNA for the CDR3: TGTGCCAGCAGCCAACAGCCCTCTGGGGCCAACGTCCTGACTTTC. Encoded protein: CASSQQPSGANVLTF.

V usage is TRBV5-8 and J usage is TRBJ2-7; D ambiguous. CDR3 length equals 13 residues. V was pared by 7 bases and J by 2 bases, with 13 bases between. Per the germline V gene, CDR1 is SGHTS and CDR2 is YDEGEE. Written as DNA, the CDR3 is TGTGCCAGCCCTGGCTCACTAACCTACGAGCAGTACTTC. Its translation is CASPGSLTYEQYF.

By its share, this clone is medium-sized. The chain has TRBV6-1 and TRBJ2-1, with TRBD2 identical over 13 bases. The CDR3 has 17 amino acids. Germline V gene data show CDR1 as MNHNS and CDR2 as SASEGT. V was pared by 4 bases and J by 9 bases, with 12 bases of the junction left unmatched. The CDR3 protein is CASSGSILAGGPAEQFF. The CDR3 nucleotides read TGTGCCAGCAGTGGATCAATACTAGCGGGGGGGCCCGCTGAGCAGTTCTTC.

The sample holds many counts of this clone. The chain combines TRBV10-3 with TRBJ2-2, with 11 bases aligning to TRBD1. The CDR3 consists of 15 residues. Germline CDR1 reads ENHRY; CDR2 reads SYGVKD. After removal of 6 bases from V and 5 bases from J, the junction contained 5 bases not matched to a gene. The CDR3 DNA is TGTGCCATCAGCCTCCGGGACAGGGGGACCGGGGAGCTGTTTTTT. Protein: CAISLRDRGTGELFF.

DNA for the CDR3: TGCGCCAGCAGCCAAGATCCAGTTAGCACAGATACGCAGTATTTT. Translating gives CASSQDPVSTDTQYF. This rearrangement joins TRBV4-1 to TRBJ2-3, with D unclear. V dropped 0 bases and J dropped 0 bases, with 7 bases sitting between them. The CDR3 is made up of 15 amino acids. The germline gives CDR1 MGHRA, CDR2 YSYEKL.

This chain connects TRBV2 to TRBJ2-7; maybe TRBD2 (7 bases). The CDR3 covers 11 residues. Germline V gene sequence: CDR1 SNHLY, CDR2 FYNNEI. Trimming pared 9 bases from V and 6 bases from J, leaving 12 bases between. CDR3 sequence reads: CASGGGGEQYF. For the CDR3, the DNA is TGTGCCAGTGGAGGGGGGGGCGAGCAGTACTTC.

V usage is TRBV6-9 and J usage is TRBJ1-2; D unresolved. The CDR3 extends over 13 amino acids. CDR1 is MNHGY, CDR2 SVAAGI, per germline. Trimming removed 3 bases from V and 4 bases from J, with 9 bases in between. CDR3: CASSYGRTYGYTF. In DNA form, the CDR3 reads TGTGCCAGCAGTTACGGGAGGACCTATGGCTACACCTTC.

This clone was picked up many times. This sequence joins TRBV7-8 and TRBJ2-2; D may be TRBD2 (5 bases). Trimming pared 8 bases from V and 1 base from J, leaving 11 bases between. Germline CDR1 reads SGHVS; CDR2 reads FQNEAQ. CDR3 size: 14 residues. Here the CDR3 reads CASYGLENTGELFF. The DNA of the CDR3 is TGTGCCAGCTACGGACTGGAGAACACCGGGGAGCTGTTTTTT.

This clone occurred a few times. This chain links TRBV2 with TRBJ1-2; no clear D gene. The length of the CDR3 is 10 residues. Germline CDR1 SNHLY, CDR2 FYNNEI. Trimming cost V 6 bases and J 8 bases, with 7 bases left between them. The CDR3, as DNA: TGTGCCAGCAGACAGACAGGCTACACCTTC. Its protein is CASRQTGYTF.

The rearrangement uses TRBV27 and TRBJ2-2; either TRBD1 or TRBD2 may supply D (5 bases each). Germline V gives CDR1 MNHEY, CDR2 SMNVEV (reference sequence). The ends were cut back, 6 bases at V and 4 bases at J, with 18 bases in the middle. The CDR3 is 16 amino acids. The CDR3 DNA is TGTGCCAGCAGCCAGCAGGGAGCCCTCAGCACCGGGGAGCTGTTTTTT. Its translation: CASSQQGALSTGELFF.

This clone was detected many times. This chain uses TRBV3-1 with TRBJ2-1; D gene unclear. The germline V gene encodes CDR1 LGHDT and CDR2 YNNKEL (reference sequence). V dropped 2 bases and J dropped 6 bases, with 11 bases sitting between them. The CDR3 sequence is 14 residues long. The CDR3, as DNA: TGTGCCAGCAGCCAAATGGCTGGGTCCAATGAGCAGTTCTTC. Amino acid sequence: CASSQMAGSNEQFF.

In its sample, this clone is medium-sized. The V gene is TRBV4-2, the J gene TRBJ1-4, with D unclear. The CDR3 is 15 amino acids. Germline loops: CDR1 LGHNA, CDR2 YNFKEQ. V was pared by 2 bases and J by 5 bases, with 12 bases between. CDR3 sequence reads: CASSQTRHPNEKLFF. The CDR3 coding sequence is TGTGCCAGCAGCCAAACAAGACACCCAAATGAAAAACTGTTTTTT.

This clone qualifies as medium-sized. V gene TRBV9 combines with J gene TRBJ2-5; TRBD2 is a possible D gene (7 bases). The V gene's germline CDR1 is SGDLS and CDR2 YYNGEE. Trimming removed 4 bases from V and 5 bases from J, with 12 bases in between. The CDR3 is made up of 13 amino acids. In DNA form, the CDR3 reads TGTGCCAGCAGCCTCGGGGGGCTTGAGACCCAGTACTTC. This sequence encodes CASSLGGLETQYF.

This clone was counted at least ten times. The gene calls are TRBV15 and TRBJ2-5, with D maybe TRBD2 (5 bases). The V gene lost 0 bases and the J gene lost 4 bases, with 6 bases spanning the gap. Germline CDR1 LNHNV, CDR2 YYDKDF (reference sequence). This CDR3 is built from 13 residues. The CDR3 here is CATSRDEGETQYF. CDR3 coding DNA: TGTGCCACCAGCAGAGATGAGGGAGAGACCCAGTACTTC.

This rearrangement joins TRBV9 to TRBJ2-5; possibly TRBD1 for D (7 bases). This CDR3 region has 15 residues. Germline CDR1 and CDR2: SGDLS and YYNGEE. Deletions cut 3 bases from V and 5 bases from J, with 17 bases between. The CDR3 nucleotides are TGTGCCAGCAGCGCGGCAGGGGGAGGAATGGAGACCCAGTACTTC. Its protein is CASSAAGGGMETQYF.

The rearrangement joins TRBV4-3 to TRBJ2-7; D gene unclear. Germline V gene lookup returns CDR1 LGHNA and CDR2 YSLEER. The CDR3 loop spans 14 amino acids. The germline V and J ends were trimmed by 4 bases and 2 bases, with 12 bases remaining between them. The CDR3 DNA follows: TGCGCCAGCAGCCTAGGCGAGTCCACCTACGAGCAGTACTTC. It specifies CASSLGESTYEQYF.

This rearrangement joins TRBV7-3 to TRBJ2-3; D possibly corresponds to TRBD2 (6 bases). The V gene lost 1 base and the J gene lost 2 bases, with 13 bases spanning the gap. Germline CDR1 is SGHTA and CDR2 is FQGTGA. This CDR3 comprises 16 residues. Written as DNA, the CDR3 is TGTGCCAGCAGCTTAAACACGGGCGGGATCACAGATACGCAGTATTTT. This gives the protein CASSLNTGGITDTQYF.

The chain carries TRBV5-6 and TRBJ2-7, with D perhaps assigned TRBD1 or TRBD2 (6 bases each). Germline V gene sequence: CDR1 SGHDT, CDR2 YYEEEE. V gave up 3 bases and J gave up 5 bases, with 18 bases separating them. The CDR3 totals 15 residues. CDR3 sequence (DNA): TGTGCCAGCAGCTCGGGGCCGGGGGCAAAAAACGAGCAGTACTTC. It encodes CASSSGPGAKNEQYF.

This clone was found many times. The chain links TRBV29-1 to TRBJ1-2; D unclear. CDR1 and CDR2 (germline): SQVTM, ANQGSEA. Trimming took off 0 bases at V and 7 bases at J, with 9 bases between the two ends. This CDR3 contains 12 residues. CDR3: CSVEDGESGYTF. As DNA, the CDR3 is TGCAGCGTTGAAGACGGAGAGTCTGGCTACACCTTC.

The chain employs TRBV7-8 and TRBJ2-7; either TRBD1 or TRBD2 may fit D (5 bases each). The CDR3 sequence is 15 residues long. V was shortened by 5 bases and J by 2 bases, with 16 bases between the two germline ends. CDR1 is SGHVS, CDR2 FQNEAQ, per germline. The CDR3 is CASSPGLGVTYEQYF. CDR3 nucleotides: TGTGCCAGCAGCCCAGGTCTGGGGGTCACCTACGAGCAGTACTTC.

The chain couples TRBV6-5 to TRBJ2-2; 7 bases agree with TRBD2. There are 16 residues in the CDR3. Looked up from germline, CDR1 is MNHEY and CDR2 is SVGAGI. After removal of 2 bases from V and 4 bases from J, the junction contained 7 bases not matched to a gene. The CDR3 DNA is TGTGCCAGCAGTTACGGGGGAGGGAGGTCCACCGGGGAGCTGTTTTTT. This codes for CASSYGGGRSTGELFF.

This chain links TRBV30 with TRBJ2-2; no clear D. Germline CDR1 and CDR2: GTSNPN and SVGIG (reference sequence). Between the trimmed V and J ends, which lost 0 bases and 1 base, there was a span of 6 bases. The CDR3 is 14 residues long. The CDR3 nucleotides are TGTGCCTGGAGTGTAGGGAAGAACACCGGGGAGCTGTTTTTT. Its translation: CAWSVGKNTGELFF. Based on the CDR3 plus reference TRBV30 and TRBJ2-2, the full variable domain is SQTIHQWPATLVQPVGSPLSLECTVEGTSNPNLYWYRQAAGRGLQLLFYSVGIGQISSEVPQNLSASRPQDRQFILSSKKLLLSDSGFYLCAWSVGKNTGELFFGEGSRLTVL.

CDR3 coding DNA: TGCGCCAGCAGCCAAGATCTAGCGGGAGTGAGAAATGAGCAGTTCTTC. It translates to CASSQDLAGVRNEQFF. The chain couples TRBV4-1 to TRBJ2-1; 10 nucleotides match TRBD2. The CDR3 sequence is 16 residues long. V dropped 0 bases and J dropped 7; count of bases not matched to a gene: 6. Germline V gene data show CDR1 as MGHRA and CDR2 as YSYEKL.

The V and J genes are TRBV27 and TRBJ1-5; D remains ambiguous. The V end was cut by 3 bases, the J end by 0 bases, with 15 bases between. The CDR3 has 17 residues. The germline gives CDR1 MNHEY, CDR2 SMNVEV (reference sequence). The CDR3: CASSFRSAFYSNQPQHF. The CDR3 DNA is TGTGCCAGCAGTTTTAGGTCAGCCTTCTATAGCAATCAGCCCCAGCATTTT.

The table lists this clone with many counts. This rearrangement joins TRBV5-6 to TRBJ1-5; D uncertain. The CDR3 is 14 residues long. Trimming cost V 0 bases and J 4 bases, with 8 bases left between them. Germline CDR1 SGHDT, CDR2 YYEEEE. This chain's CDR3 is CASSLAAANQPQHF. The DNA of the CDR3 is TGTGCCAGCAGCTTGGCGGCAGCTAATCAGCCCCAGCATTTT.

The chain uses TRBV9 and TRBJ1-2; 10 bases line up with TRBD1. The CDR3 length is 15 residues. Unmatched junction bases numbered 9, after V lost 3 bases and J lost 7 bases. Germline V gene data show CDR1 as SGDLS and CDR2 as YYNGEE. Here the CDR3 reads CASSGNDRGQFGYTF. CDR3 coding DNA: TGTGCCAGCAGCGGAAATGACAGGGGGCAGTTTGGCTACACCTTC.

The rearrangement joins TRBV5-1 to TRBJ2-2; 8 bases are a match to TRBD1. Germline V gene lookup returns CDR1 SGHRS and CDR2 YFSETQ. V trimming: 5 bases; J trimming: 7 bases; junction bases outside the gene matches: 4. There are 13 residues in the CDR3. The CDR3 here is CASRQGDIGELFF. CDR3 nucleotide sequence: TGCGCCAGCAGACAGGGGGACATCGGGGAGCTGTTTTTT.

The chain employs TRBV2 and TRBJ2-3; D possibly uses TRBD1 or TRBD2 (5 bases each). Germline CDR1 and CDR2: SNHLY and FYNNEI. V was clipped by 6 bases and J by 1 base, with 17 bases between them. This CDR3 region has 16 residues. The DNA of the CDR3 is TGTGCCAGCAGGGCCTGGATGAGGGGAGGCACAGATACGCAGTATTTT. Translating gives CASRAWMRGGTDTQYF.

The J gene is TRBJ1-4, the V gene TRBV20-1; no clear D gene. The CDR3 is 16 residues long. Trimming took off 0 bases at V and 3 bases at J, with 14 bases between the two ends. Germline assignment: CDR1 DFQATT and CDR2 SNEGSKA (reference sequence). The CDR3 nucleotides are TGCAGTGCTAGAGACCGAATAACGCGGGCTAATGAAAAACTGTTTTTT. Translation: CSARDRITRANEKLFF.